The clone carrying this TCR beta chain was recorded a few times. The repertoire was sequenced with immunoSEQ multiplex PCR; TCRdb's copy has only in-frame clones and lacks some. The sample holds about 35,000 clones, 66% seen once. The data originate from a study of monozygotic twins with cystic fibrosis. The receptor comes from a girl between 5 and 17 years old with cystic fibrosis. The source material was blood.

CDR3 loop: CASSESMGGTEAFF. CDR3 sequence (DNA): TGCGCCAGCAGTGAGTCTATGGGGGGCACTGAAGCTTTCTTT. V is TRBV10-1 and J is TRBJ1-1, with D perhaps matching TRBD1 (5 bases). Per germline, CDR1 WNHNN and CDR2 SYGVQD (reference sequence). The V gene lost 0 bases and the J gene lost 4 bases, with 9 bases spanning the gap. The CDR3 is 14 residues long.